The T cell receptor (beta chain) under discussion was sequenced for a study of T cells in Graves' hyperthyroidism and ophthalmopathy. Study-level findings and limits: Appearing also in blood were most of the thyroid clonotypes expanded above 0.001.

Exclusion followed for patients with uncontrolled infection, other autoimmune disease, pregnancy or lactation. RNA transcripts provided the source from which TCR beta CDR3 regions were amplified. When the TCR CDR3 underwent first-round RT-PCR, the HTBI primer set was used. TCRdb ran MiXCR on the multiplex PCR reads and lists one entry per CDR3 protein. This sample has roughly 750,000 distinct CDR3 sequences, with 16% found just once. Trimming pared 3 bases from V and 3 bases from J, leaving 12 bases between. There are 13 residues in the CDR3. Germline loops: CDR1 DFQATT, CDR2 SNEGSKA (reference sequence). This clonotype was recorded many times. The antigen remains unidentified.

Sequencing was carried out using blood. The origin of this receptor is a man aged 18 to 35 with Graves' hyperthyroidism. The V call is TRBV20-1, the J call TRBJ2-7, with D tentatively TRBD2 (5 bases). As DNA, the CDR3 is TGCAGTGCTAGTCTGGCGGGCTTCTACGAGCAGTACTTC. Translated, it gives CSASLAGFYEQYF.